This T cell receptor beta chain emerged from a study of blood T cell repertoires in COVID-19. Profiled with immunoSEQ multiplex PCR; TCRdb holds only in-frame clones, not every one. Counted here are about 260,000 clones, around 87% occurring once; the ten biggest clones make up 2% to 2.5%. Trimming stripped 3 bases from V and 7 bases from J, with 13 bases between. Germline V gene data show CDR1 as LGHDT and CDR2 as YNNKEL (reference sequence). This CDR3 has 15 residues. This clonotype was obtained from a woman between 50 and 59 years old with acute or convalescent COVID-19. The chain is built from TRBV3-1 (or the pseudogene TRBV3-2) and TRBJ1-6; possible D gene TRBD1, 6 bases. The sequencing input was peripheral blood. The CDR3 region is CASSQATGSNSPLHF. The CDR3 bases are TGTGCCAGCAGCCAGGCAACAGGGAGCAATTCACCCCTCCACTTT.